This T cell receptor beta chain derives from a study of T cell responses to AZD1222 COVID-19 vaccine. Background on the study: Second-dose recipients at about 4 or about 12 weeks were treated as one pooled group.

The method was immunoSEQ multiplex PCR; TCRdb's version includes in-frame clones alone and lacks a portion of them. The sample has 100,000 to 120,000 clones, roughly 84% seen once; the top ten hold about 3%. Germline CDR1 reads MDHEN; CDR2 reads SYDVKM. The V and J ends lost 5 bases and 8 bases respectively, with 12 bases between them. The CDR3 contains 12 residues. Material: peripheral blood, obtained on day 0 of AZD1222 vaccination. The source of this sequence is an adult in good health. V and J are TRBV28 and TRBJ1-1; unclear D gene. CDR3 sequence: CASSPRHNEAFF. The CDR3 DNA is TGTGCCAGCAGTCCAAGGCATAACGAAGCTTTCTTT. Full variable domain (missing parts from reference TRBV28 and TRBJ1-1): DVKVTQSSRYLVKRTGEKVFLECVQDMDHENMFWYRQDPGLGLRLIYFSYDVKMKEKGDIPEGYSVSREKKERFSLILESASTNQTSMYLCASSPRHNEAFFGQGTRLTVV.